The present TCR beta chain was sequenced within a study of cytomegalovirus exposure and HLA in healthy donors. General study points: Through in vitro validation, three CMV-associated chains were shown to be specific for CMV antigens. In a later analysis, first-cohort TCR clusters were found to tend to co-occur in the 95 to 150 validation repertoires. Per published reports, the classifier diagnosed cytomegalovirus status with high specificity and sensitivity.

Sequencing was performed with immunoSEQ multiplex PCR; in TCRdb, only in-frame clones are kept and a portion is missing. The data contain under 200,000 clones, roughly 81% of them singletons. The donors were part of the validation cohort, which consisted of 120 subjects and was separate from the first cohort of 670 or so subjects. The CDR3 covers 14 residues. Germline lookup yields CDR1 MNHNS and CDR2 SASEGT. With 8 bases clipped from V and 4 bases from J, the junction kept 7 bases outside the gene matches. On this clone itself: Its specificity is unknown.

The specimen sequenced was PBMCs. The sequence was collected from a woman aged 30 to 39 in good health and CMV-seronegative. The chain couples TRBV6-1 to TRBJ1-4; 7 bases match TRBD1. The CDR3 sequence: CASGMDRLNEKLFF. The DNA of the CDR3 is TGTGCCAGCGGAATGGACAGGCTTAATGAAAAACTGTTTTTT.